The 8 T cell receptor beta chains below were found in one sample sequenced in a study of blood T cell repertoires in COVID-19. Sequencing was performed with immunoSEQ multiplex PCR; in TCRdb, only in-frame clones are kept and a portion is missing. The repertoire holds some 250,000 clones, with roughly 83% as singletons. What was sequenced was peripheral blood. The receptors shown here come from a woman aged 80 or over with acute or convalescent COVID-19.

The chain recombines TRBV2 with TRBJ1-2; TRBD1 might be the D (5 bases). Germline CDR1 and CDR2: SNHLY and FYNNEI. Trimming left V 3 bases short and J 1 base short, with 9 bases between. There are 14 residues in the CDR3. The CDR3 region is CASSETVNNYGYTF. CDR3 sequence (DNA): TGTGCCAGCAGTGAGACAGTGAATAACTATGGCTACACCTTC. Full variable domain (remainder filled in from reference TRBV2 and TRBJ1-2): EPEVTQTPSHQVTQMGQEVILRCVPISNHLYFYWYRQILGQKVEFLVSFYNNEISEKSEIFDDQFSVERPDGSNFTLKIRSTKLEDSAMYFCASSETVNNYGYTFGSGTRLTVV.

V is TRBV6-6 and J is TRBJ2-1, with 8 bases fitting TRBD2. This CDR3 is 16 amino acids long. Trimming removed 6 bases from V and 0 bases from J; junction bases left unmatched: 7. CDR1 is MNHNY and CDR2 is SVGAGI in the germline V gene (reference sequence). DNA of the CDR3: TGTGCCAGCAGGGCAACGGGGACTAGCTCCTACAATGAGCAGTTCTTC. This codes for CASRATGTSSYNEQFF.

The chain recombines TRBV5-4 with TRBJ2-7; perhaps TRBD1 as D (5 bases). CDR3 size: 14 residues. Germline-derived CDR1 and CDR2 are SGHNT and YYREEE (reference sequence). V lost 5 bases and J 4 bases, leaving 16 bases between the germline ends. The CDR3 DNA reads TGTGCCAGCAGTCCCCAGGGTCCAGAGTACGAGCAGTACTTC. Residues: CASSPQGPEYEQYF.

V gene TRBV5-1 combines with J gene TRBJ1-3, with 10 bases aligning to TRBD1. Germline V gene sequence: CDR1 SGHRS, CDR2 YFSETQ. The CDR3 spans 16 residues. V lost 4 bases to trimming and J lost 4 bases; unmatched junction nucleotides: 8. This CDR3 is CASSPTTGGVGNTIYF. In DNA, the CDR3 is TGCGCCAGCAGCCCTACGACAGGGGGCGTAGGAAACACCATATATTTT.

V is TRBV6-4 and J is TRBJ2-3, with D perhaps TRBD1 (5 bases). CDR3 length: 13 residues. The ends were cut back, 5 bases at V and 0 bases at J, with 6 bases in the middle. Germline loops: CDR1 MRHNA, CDR2 SNTAGT. The CDR3 here is CASSRGSTDTQYF. The DNA of the CDR3 is TGTGCCAGCAGTAGGGGCAGCACAGATACGCAGTATTTT.

The chain carries TRBV19 and TRBJ1-6, with D perhaps TRBD1 (6 bases). This CDR3 is 14 amino acids long. CDR1 is LNHDA, CDR2 SQIVND, per germline (reference sequence). V lost 5 bases and J lost 8, with 13 bases in between. This chain's CDR3 is CASSVGTWDSPLHF. The CDR3 region has the DNA TGTGCCAGTAGTGTCGGGACATGGGATTCACCCCTCCACTTT.

V and J are TRBV7-3 and TRBJ2-7; a possible D gene is TRBD2 (6 bases). The CDR3 has 13 residues. Looked up from germline, CDR1 is SGHTA and CDR2 is FQGTGA. Trimming left V 5 bases short and J 3 bases short, with 11 bases between. For the CDR3, the DNA is TGTGCCAGCAGCCCGGCGGGGAGCTACGAGCAGTACTTC. It codes for CASSPAGSYEQYF.

J is TRBJ1-1 and V is TRBV14, with D uncertain. V was cut by 4 bases and J by 0 bases, with 12 bases left in between. The CDR3 loop spans 15 amino acids. CDR1 and CDR2 (germline): SGHDN, FVKESK. CDR3: CASSPVAFMNTEAFF. The CDR3 DNA reads as TGTGCCAGCAGCCCAGTAGCTTTCATGAACACTGAAGCTTTCTTT. The full variable domain, in which reference TRBV14 and TRBJ1-1 provide the parts outside the CDR3, is EAGVTQFPSHSVIEKGQTVTLRCDPISGHDNLYWYRRVMGKEIKFLLHFVKESKQDESGMPNNRFLAERTGGTYSTLKVQPAELEDSGVYFCASSPVAFMNTEAFFGQGTRLTVV.